The clone carrying this TCR beta chain was found many times. Antigen specificity is unknown. This record comes from a study of neurological immune-mediated disorders. Findings of the study overall: TCR-beta repertoires seemed private in all groups, with no expanded CDR3 amino acid sequences shared.

The method for making cDNA was 5'RACE, and it used 10-nucleotide random UMIs. Via MiXCR, TCRdb re-called the 5' RACE reads, giving one row per CDR3 protein. The sample yields roughly 48,000 distinct CDR3 sequences, about 26% seen once. The CDR3 contains 16 residues. Trimming cost V 5 bases and J 1 base, with 12 bases left between them. Germline CDR1 SGHAT, CDR2 FQNNGV. The sequenced material came from PBMCs. The TCR was taken from a woman aged 70-85 years in good health. V and J are TRBV11-2 and TRBJ2-6; D is ambiguous. The CDR3, as DNA: TGTGCCAGCAGCAACGTCCCCTTGTCTGGGGCCAACGTCCTGACTTTC. Encoded protein: CASSNVPLSGANVLTF. Full variable domain (outside the CDR3, taken from reference TRBV11-2 and TRBJ2-6): EAGVAQSPRYKIIEKRQSVAFWCNPISGHATLYWYQQILGQGPKLLIQFQNNGVVDDSQLPKDRFSAERLKGVDSTLKIQPAKLEDSAVYLCASSNVPLSGANVLTFGAGSRLTVL.